The 22 T cell receptor beta chains below were found in one sample sequenced in a study of T-cell memory formation after mild COVID-19. A single record per CDR3 protein comes from TCRdb applying MiXCR to the 5' RACE reads. The sample has tens of thousands of distinct CDR3 sequences, more than 13% seen once. The sequencing sample was made of PBMCs or a T cell subset sorted from them (not recorded which). Source of these receptors: a man aged 18-30 years who had mild COVID-19 (a few samples of this study predate the infection). Cell type and time point are not known.

The DNA for the CDR3 is TGCGCCAGCCTTGACACCGACACAGATACGCAGTATTTT. It translates to CASLDTDTDTQYF. The chain couples TRBV4-1 to TRBJ2-3; D unresolved. In germline, CDR1 is MGHRA, CDR2 YSYEKL. The germline V and J ends were trimmed by 8 bases and 2 bases, with 11 bases remaining between them. This CDR3 comprises 13 residues.

The J gene is TRBJ2-5, the V gene TRBV6-5; 7 nucleotides align to TRBD1. There are 14 residues in the CDR3. V was clipped by 0 bases and J by 5 bases; unmatched bases: 3. Germline values: CDR1 MNHEY, CDR2 SVGAGI. In nucleotides, the CDR3 is TGTGCCAGCAGTTACTCGACAGGGATGGAGACCCAGTACTTC. Its translation is CASSYSTGMETQYF.

The rearrangement joins TRBV24-1 to TRBJ2-7; possible D gene TRBD2, 5 bases. V lost 4 bases, J lost 3 bases, and 12 bases lay in between. Germline V gene sequence: CDR1 KGHDR, CDR2 SFDVKD. The CDR3 is made up of 14 amino acids. This CDR3 reads CATSEEREIYEQYV. CDR3 bases: TGTGCCACCAGTGAGGAGAGGGAGATCTACGAGCAGTACGTC.

This clonotype was detected only a few times. V and J are TRBV29-1 and TRBJ2-3; D unclear. The CDR3 runs to 16 residues. V was shortened by 1 base and J by 0 bases, with 14 bases between the two germline ends. Per germline, CDR1 SQVTM and CDR2 ANQGSEA. This CDR3 is CSVEVADIASTDTQYF. The CDR3 bases are TGCAGCGTTGAAGTTGCCGACATTGCTAGCACAGATACGCAGTATTTT.

This sequence joins TRBV9 and TRBJ2-3; 8 positions match TRBD2. After removal of 4 bases from V and 4 bases from J, the junction contained 8 bases not matched to a gene. Looked up from germline, CDR1 is SGDLS and CDR2 is YYNGEE. This CDR3 is 15 amino acids long. The CDR3 region has the DNA TGTGCCAGCAGCCCATCGGGGGGGCTAGCAGATACGCAGTATTTT. Protein sequence: CASSPSGGLADTQYF.

This clonotype was found a few times. The chain employs TRBV5-1 and TRBJ2-3, with 8 bases lining up with TRBD1. The CDR3 contains 17 residues. Germline CDR1 is SGHRS and CDR2 is YFSETQ. V lost 3 bases and J lost 0; bases outside the gene matches: 9. The CDR3 is CASSSRPGTGSTDTQYF. CDR3 sequence (DNA): TGCGCCAGCAGCTCAAGACCCGGGACAGGAAGCACAGATACGCAGTATTTT.

V is TRBV6-5 and J is TRBJ2-5, with D possibly TRBD2 on 6 matching bases. The CDR3 sequence is 15 residues long. Per germline, CDR1 MNHEY and CDR2 SVGAGI. Trimming shortened V by 5 bases and J by 2 bases, and 15 bases separated the two germline ends. The CDR3 bases are TGTGCCAGCAGTCCCACGGGAGCGCCTCAAGAGACCCAGTACTTC. Residues: CASSPTGAPQETQYF.

V usage is TRBV27 and J usage is TRBJ2-7; a possible D gene is TRBD1 (5 bases). This CDR3 is 15 amino acids long. The ends were cut back, 0 bases at V and 7 bases at J, with 16 bases in the middle. Germline values: CDR1 MNHEY, CDR2 SMNVEV (reference sequence). The CDR3 spells CASSLSHRWPWEQYF. CDR3 DNA sequence: TGTGCCAGCAGTTTATCCCACAGGTGGCCTTGGGAGCAGTACTTC.

This clonotype was recorded only once. This rearrangement joins TRBV11-2 to TRBJ2-3; TRBD2 might be the D (6 bases). This CDR3 is 14 amino acids long. Germline V gene lookup returns CDR1 SGHAT and CDR2 FQNNGV. Trimming shortened V by 6 bases and J by 3 bases, and 13 bases separated the two germline ends. The CDR3 nucleotides read TGTGCCAGCAGTCGCCTAGCGAGGACAGATACGCAGTATTTT. Amino acids: CASSRLARTDTQYF.

This chain connects TRBV4-3 to TRBJ2-3; TRBD2 might be the D (6 bases). Germline CDR1 LGHNA, CDR2 YSLEER. The germline V and J ends were trimmed by 1 base and 4 bases, with 24 bases remaining between them. This CDR3 region has 19 residues. The DNA for the CDR3 is TGCGCCAGCAGCCAAGGGGACTCCTCGCACCCCACCTTGGCAGATACGCAGTATTTT. Amino acids: CASSQGDSSHPTLADTQYF.

The gene calls are TRBV5-1 and TRBJ1-2; a weak D match, TRBD1 (6 bases). The CDR3 is 16 residues long. Germline V gene sequence: CDR1 SGHRS, CDR2 YFSETQ. Trimming took off 3 bases at V and 6 bases at J, with 21 bases between the two ends. The CDR3 DNA follows: TGCGCCAGCAGCTCGACCACCCGGACAGCCCTTGATGGCTACACCTTC. Amino acids: CASSSTTRTALDGYTF.

The chain links TRBV7-2 to TRBJ1-1; TRBD1 might be the D (5 bases). Germline CDR1 reads SGHTA; CDR2 reads FQGNSA. Trimming shortened V by 6 bases and J by 6 bases, and 17 bases separated the two germline ends. This CDR3 region has 14 residues. The CDR3 here is CASRDTGWGSEAFF. CDR3 bases: TGTGCCAGCAGAGACACCGGATGGGGCTCTGAAGCTTTCTTT.

This clonotype was seen repeatedly, ten times or more. CDR3 coding DNA: TGTGCCAGCAGCTTGGGTGCGGGAAGCTCCTACAATGAGCAGTTCTTC. Translated, it gives CASSLGAGSSYNEQFF. The chain recombines TRBV5-6 with TRBJ2-1; D might be TRBD2 (6 bases). This CDR3 comprises 16 residues. The germline V gene encodes CDR1 SGHDT and CDR2 YYEEEE. The V end lost 0 bases, the J end lost 0 bases, and 10 bases lay between the germline ends. The entire variable domain, with the rest obtained from reference TRBV5-6 and TRBJ2-1, is as follows: DAGVTQSPTHLIKTRGQQVTLRCSPKSGHDTVSWYQQALGQGPQFIFQYYEEEERQRGNFPDRFSGHQFPNYSSELNVNALLLGDSALYLCASSLGAGSSYNEQFFGPGTRLTVL.

This clonotype was detected many times. The chain has TRBV5-1 and TRBJ2-7; D not resolved. Germline CDR1 and CDR2: SGHRS and YFSETQ. The V gene lost 0 bases and the J gene lost 0 bases, with 7 bases spanning the gap. The CDR3 runs 14 residues. CDR3 nucleotides: TGCGCCAGCAGCTTGGCCCGACTCTCCTACGAGCAGTACTTC. Translation gives CASSLARLSYEQYF.

This chain connects TRBV20-1 to TRBJ2-3; 13 bases are a match to TRBD2. Trimming removed 5 bases from V and 1 base from J; junction bases left unmatched: 6. Germline V CDR1 and CDR2: DFQATT, SNEGSKA (reference sequence). The CDR3 consists of 16 residues. The CDR3 DNA reads as TGCAGTGCTTCCCGAGGACTAGCGGGGGGCACAGATACGCAGTATTTT. Its protein product is CSASRGLAGGTDTQYF.

The chain is built from TRBV10-2 and TRBJ2-7, with D unclear. V was trimmed by 3 bases and J by 0 bases, leaving 6 bases between them. The germline V gene has CDR1 WSHSY and CDR2 SAAADI. The CDR3 runs 13 residues. The CDR3 sequence is CASSDPTSYEQYF. The CDR3 DNA is TGCGCCAGCAGTGATCCAACCTCCTACGAGCAGTACTTC.

This clonotype was seen more than once but under ten times. This chain uses TRBV6-6 with TRBJ2-6; 9 positions match TRBD1. Germline lookup yields CDR1 MNHNY and CDR2 SVGAGI (reference sequence). The CDR3 is 18 residues long. The junction had 12 bases not matched to a gene; V was cut back by 7 bases and J by 2 bases. The CDR3 sequence is CASKAPGTGRAGANVLTF. DNA of the CDR3: TGTGCCAGCAAGGCTCCCGGGACAGGGAGGGCTGGGGCCAACGTCCTGACTTTC.

The sample holds a few counts of this clonotype. This chain connects TRBV6-2 or TRBV6-3 to TRBJ2-5; D possibly matches TRBD1 or TRBD2 (5 bases each). Germline CDR1 reads MNHEY; CDR2 reads SVGEGT. Trimming removed 5 bases at V and 5 bases at J, with 9 bases between. CDR3 size: 12 residues. DNA for the CDR3: TGTGCCAGCAGTAATTGGGGGGAGACCCAGTACTTC. Amino acids: CASSNWGETQYF.

This clonotype showed up just a few times. This chain uses TRBV20-1 with TRBJ1-1; 10 bases align to TRBD1. Losses at the gene ends were 2 bases for V and 2 bases for J; bases not matched to a gene: 8. From germline, CDR1 is DFQATT and CDR2 SNEGSKA (reference sequence). This CDR3 is 16 amino acids long. As DNA, the CDR3 is TGCAGTGCTAGAAAGGGACAGGGGTTTAAAAACACTGAAGCTTTCTTT. Its protein is CSARKGQGFKNTEAFF.

The gene calls are TRBV12-5 and TRBJ2-1; D tentatively fits TRBD1 or TRBD2 (6 bases each). The CDR3 is 14 amino acids. Germline V gives CDR1 LGHNT, CDR2 FRNRAP. V gave up 3 bases and J gave up 6 bases, with 12 bases separating them. The CDR3 DNA sequence: TGTGCTAGTGGTTTCGCCGGGGGCCTCAATGAGCAGTTCTTC. Its translation: CASGFAGGLNEQFF. Full variable domain (rest looked up from reference TRBV12-5 and TRBJ2-1): DARVTQTPRHKVTEMGQEVTMRCQPILGHNTVFWYRQTMMQGLELLAYFRNRAPLDDSGMPKDRFSAEMPDATLATLKIQPSEPRDSAVYFCASGFAGGLNEQFFGPGTRLTVL.

This clonotype was picked up a small number of times. The chain couples TRBV3-1 to TRBJ2-7; TRBD1 is a possible D gene (5 bases). The germline V gene encodes CDR1 LGHDT and CDR2 YNNKEL (reference sequence). Deletions cut 5 bases from V and 2 bases from J, with 13 bases between. The length of the CDR3 is 14 residues. Here the CDR3 reads CASSSGSGPYEQYF. The CDR3 DNA reads TGTGCCAGCAGCTCAGGGTCTGGGCCCTACGAGCAGTACTTC.

This clonotype was picked up a small number of times. This chain joins TRBV9 and TRBJ2-5, with 7 bases that match TRBD2. CDR1 is SGDLS, CDR2 YYNGEE, per germline. This CDR3 is 14 amino acids long. J lost 5 bases, V lost 6 bases, and 10 bases had no gene match. CDR3 in DNA: TGTGCCAGCACCGCAGCGGGACTCTCGGAGACCCAGTACTTC. Amino acid sequence: CASTAAGLSETQYF.